The 10 T cell receptor beta chains reported below all come from one sample, sequenced in a study of Ad26.COV2.S vaccination and SARS-CoV-2 variants (dated by TCRdb to the early 2020s). Library preparation employed the immunoSEQ multiplex PCR assay. This immuneACCESS table, as held by TCRdb, lists in-frame sequences with V and J called but not all clones. Of the missing ones, under half trace to an unresolved V gene in checked studies; the others have no known cause. This sample comprises about 350,000 clones, about nine tenths of them detected only once. The ten largest make up 5.5% to 7% of the sample. This sample's treatment or condition label indicates: approximately 18 received Ad26.COV2.S at low or high dose, single or two shots; several received placebo; per-sample allocation not given. Repertoires of vaccine and placebo recipients were sequenced from samples taken on day 63 after the first injection.

The sample consisted of peripheral blood, taken in a trial of Ad26.COV2.S vaccine versus placebo. Receptors were obtained from a person between 18 and 65 years old who received the Ad26.COV2.S COVID-19 vaccine or a placebo.

V is TRBV5-6 and J is TRBJ1-3; no clear D gene. The germline gives CDR1 SGHDT, CDR2 YYEEEE. V shed 2 bases and J shed 1 base, with 10 bases lying between them. The CDR3 totals 15 residues. The CDR3 bases are TGTGCCAGCAGCTTTGTCCCCGGGTCTGGAAACACCATATATTTT. Translating it yields CASSFVPGSGNTIYF. Complete variable domain (other parts from reference TRBV5-6 and TRBJ1-3): DAGVTQSPTHLIKTRGQQVTLRCSPKSGHDTVSWYQQALGQGPQFIFQYYEEEERQRGNFPDRFSGHQFPNYSSELNVNALLLGDSALYLCASSFVPGSGNTIYFGEGSWLTVV.

This clone has more than one count but fewer than ten. The rearrangement joins TRBV3-1 (or the pseudogene TRBV3-2) to TRBJ1-5; TRBD1 aligns across 7 bases. Germline V lookup: CDR1 LGHDT, CDR2 YNNKEL (reference sequence). The CDR3 sequence is 17 residues long. The V segment lost 3 bases and the J segment 0 bases; nucleotides outside the gene matches: 8. This CDR3 reads CASSHSVGQPSNQPQHF. DNA for the CDR3: TGTGCCAGCAGCCATTCTGTGGGACAGCCTAGCAATCAGCCCCAGCATTTT.

The chain is built from TRBV7-2 and TRBJ2-1; 13 bases align to TRBD2. This CDR3 region has 19 residues. The ends lost 4 bases at V and 8 bases at J; junction bases unmatched: 17. The germline gives CDR1 SGHTA, CDR2 FQGNSA. CDR3 sequence (DNA): TGTGCCAGCAGCTCGTTACTAGCGGGGGGGCTAAGGGTTCAGGATGAGCAGTTCTTC. As protein: CASSSLLAGGLRVQDEQFF.

The chain couples TRBV28 to TRBJ2-1; 10 nucleotides line up with TRBD2. J was trimmed by 3 bases and V by 1 base; bases with no gene match: 9. The CDR3 contains 18 residues. The V gene's germline CDR1 is MDHEN and CDR2 SYDVKM. CDR3 loop: CASSLLGTSGIYYNEQFF. DNA for the CDR3: TGTGCCAGCAGTTTATTGGGCACTAGCGGGATTTACTACAATGAGCAGTTCTTC.

The chain links TRBV7-3 to TRBJ2-3; 7 bases map to TRBD2. The CDR3 is 14 amino acids. CDR1 is SGHTA, CDR2 FQGTGA, per germline. V was clipped by 1 base and J by 4 bases; unmatched bases: 2. The DNA of the CDR3 is TGTGCCAGCAGCTTAAGAGGGAGGGCAGATACGCAGTATTTT. It specifies CASSLRGRADTQYF.

The chain couples TRBV9 to TRBJ2-2; TRBD2 agrees at 10 bases. The CDR3 runs to 15 residues. Germline values: CDR1 SGDLS, CDR2 YYNGEE. Unmatched junction bases numbered 5, after V lost 2 bases and J lost 7 bases. The DNA of the CDR3 is TGTGCCAGCAGCGTTAGCGGGAGGCAGGTCGGGGAGCTGTTTTTT. Protein: CASSVSGRQVGELFF.

The chain is built from TRBV4-3 and TRBJ2-4, with TRBD1 matching over 10 bases. Germline trimming cut 0 bases from V and 6 bases from J; bases unmatched to any gene: 11. The CDR3 is 18 residues long. Looked up from germline, CDR1 is LGHNA and CDR2 is YSLEER. The CDR3 sequence is CASSQDFVDRGLGNIQYF. The CDR3 coding sequence is TGCGCCAGCAGCCAAGACTTCGTAGACAGGGGGCTGGGAAACATTCAGTACTTC.

The sample holds one count of this clone. The chain is built from TRBV28 and TRBJ1-2; TRBD1 is a possible D gene (5 bases). Per the germline V gene, CDR1 is MDHEN and CDR2 is SYDVKM. The V and J ends lost 4 bases and 5 bases respectively, with 20 bases between them. The length of the CDR3 is 16 residues. The CDR3 bases are TGTGCCAGCAGTTGGGGAGGGGCCCTAACCTATTATGGCTACACCTTC. Encoded protein: CASSWGGALTYYGYTF.

The V and J genes are TRBV14 and TRBJ2-7, with 9 nucleotides matching TRBD2. Trimming cost V 4 bases and J 0 bases; bases outside gene matches: 4. The CDR3 loop spans 15 amino acids. Per germline, CDR1 SGHDN and CDR2 FVKESK. CDR3 region: CASSLTSGASYEQYF. The DNA for the CDR3 is TGTGCCAGCAGCCTGACTAGCGGCGCCTCCTACGAGCAGTACTTC.

CDR3 amino acids: CATSEDDRAGNTIYF. The CDR3 region has the DNA TGTGCCACCAGTGAAGACGACAGAGCGGGAAACACCATATATTTT. The V gene is TRBV24-1, the J gene TRBJ1-3, with D tentatively TRBD1 (5 bases). The CDR3 loop spans 15 amino acids. The germline V gene has CDR1 KGHDR and CDR2 SFDVKD. V lost 4 bases and J 4 bases, leaving 13 bases between the germline ends.